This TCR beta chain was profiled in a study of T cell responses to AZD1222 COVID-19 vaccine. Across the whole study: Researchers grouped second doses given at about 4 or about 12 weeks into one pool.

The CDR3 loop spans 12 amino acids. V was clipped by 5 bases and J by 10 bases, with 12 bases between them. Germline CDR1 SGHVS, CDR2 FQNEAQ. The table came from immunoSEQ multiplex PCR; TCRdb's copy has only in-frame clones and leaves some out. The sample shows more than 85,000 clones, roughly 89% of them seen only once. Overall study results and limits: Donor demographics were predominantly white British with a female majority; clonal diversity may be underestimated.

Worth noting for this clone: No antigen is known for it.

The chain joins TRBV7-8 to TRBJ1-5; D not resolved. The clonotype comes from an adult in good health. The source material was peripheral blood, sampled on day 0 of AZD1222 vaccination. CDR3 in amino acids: CASSLREGPQHF. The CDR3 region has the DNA TGTGCCAGCAGCCTCCGGGAAGGCCCCCAGCATTTT.